This T cell receptor (beta chain) appears in the sequencing data of a study of control samples from healthy donors and cancer patients. Assay used: immunoSEQ multiplex PCR; TCRdb lists only in-frame clones, some missing. This table holds about 140,000 clones, about 85% found once. The sequence was collected from a woman aged 25 to 39 in good health. The sequenced material came from blood.

CDR3 sequence reads: CASSYGGAGEQYF. Written as DNA, the CDR3 is TGTGCCAGCAGTTACGGGGGGGCGGGCGAGCAGTACTTC. V is TRBV6-5 and J is TRBJ2-7; D is possibly TRBD2 (7 bases). V lost 2 bases and J lost 6, with 11 bases in between. In germline, CDR1 is MNHEY, CDR2 SVGAGI. CDR3 size: 13 residues.